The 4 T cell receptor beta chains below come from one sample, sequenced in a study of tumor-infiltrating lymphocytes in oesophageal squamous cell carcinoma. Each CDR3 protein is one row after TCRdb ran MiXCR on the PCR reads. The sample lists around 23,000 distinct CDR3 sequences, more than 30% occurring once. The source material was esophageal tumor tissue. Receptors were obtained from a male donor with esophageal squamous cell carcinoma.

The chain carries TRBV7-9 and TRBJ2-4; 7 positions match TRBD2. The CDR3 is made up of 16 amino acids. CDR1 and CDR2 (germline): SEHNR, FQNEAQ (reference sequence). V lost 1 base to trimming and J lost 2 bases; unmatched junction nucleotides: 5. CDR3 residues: CASSLGQGGSKNIQYF. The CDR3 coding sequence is TGTGCCAGCAGCTTAGGGCAGGGAGGGTCCAAAAACATTCAGTACTTC.

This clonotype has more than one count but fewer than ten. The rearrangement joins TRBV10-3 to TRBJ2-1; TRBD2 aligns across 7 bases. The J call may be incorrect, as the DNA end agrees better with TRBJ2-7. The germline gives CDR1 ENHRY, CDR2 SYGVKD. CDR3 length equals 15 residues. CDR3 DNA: TGTGCCACCAGCGGGCCAGCGGGGCCCTCCTACGAGCAGTACTTC. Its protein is CATSGPAGPSYEQYF.

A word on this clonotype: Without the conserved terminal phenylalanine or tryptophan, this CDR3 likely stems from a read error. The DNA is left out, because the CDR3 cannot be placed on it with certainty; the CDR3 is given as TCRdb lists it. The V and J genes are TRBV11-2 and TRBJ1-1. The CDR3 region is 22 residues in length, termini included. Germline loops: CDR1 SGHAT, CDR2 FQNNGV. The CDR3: CASSLVSGWGLAGTKRPSTSGQ.

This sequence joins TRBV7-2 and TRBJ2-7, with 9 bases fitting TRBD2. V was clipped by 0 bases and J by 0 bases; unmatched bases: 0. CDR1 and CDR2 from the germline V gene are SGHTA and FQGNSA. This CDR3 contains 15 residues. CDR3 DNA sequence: TGTGCCAGCAGCTTAGCTAGCGGGAGCTCCTACGAGCAGTACTTC. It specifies CASSLASGSSYEQYF.